These T cell receptor beta chains were read from a single sample in a study of cytomegalovirus exposure and HLA in healthy donors. Some clones are missing from TCRdb's copy, which holds only in-frame ones; the method was immunoSEQ multiplex PCR. The table has roughly 140,000 clones, 60% to 80% seen once; the top ten hold about 0.64%. The sequencing input was PBMCs. The receptors were gathered from a male donor in good health and CMV-seronegative. Each CDR3 is given with its conserved first and last residue. Each record gives: V gene, clone size, D gene, J gene, CDR3 DNA, CDR3 protein. The D gene is left open where the match is weak. Clone size appears in some rows only: once, few, many, or a class for an expanded clone.

TRBV19	once	-	TRBJ1-5	TGTGCCACCAAGGGGGACCATAGCAATCAGCCCCAGCATTTT	CATKGDHSNQPQHF
TRBV5-8	once	-	TRBJ2-7	TGTGCCAGCAGCTTGGCGGGGGATTACTACGAGCAGTACTTC	CASSLAGDYYEQYF
TRBV6-1	-	-	TRBJ2-6	TGTGCCAGCATATTCGGCTCTGGGGCCAACGTCCTGACTTTC	CASIFGSGANVLTF
TRBV9	-	-	TRBJ2-2	TGTGCCAGCAGCCCCCTTTTCACCGGGGAGCTGTTTTTT	CASSPLFTGELFF
TRBV18	-	-	TRBJ1-1	TGTGCCAGCTCACCAATGACAGCTAACACTGAAGCTTTCTTT	CASSPMTANTEAFF
TRBV27	-	-	TRBJ1-2	TGTGCCAGCAGCAGCGGAATGGGTGACCATGGCTACACCTTC	CASSSGMGDHGYTF
TRBV27	-	-	TRBJ2-1	TGTGCCAGCACCCTCGGGGGAGGTTTCAATGAGCAGTTCTTC	CASTLGGGFNEQFF
TRBV5-5	-	-	TRBJ2-2	TGTGCCAGCAGCCTGGCTCCCGGGGAGCTGTTTTTT	CASSLAPGELFF
TRBV30	-	-	TRBJ1-5	TGTGCCTGGGGTACAGGGATTAGCAATCAGCCCCAGCATTTT	CAWGTGISNQPQHF
TRBV19	once	-	TRBJ2-3	TGTGCCAGTAGTGGCTTGGGAGCTAGCGCAGATACGCAGTATTTT	CASSGLGASADTQYF
TRBV5-1	-	TRBD1	TRBJ2-7	TGCGCCAGCAGCTTGATGACAGGGTTGACCTACGAGCAGTACTTC	CASSLMTGLTYEQYF
TRBV12-5	-	-	TRBJ1-2	TGTGCTAGTGATTCGGGCAGGGGAGTTGGGGGCTACACCTTC	CASDSGRGVGGYTF
TRBV28	-	TRBD1	TRBJ1-2	TGTGCCAGCAGCCTGGGACAGGGACGATATGGCTACACCTTC	CASSLGQGRYGYTF
TRBV5-8	-	-	TRBJ2-3	TGTGCCAGCAGCTTGGCCGGGGTCCCCGCCGCAGATACGCAGTATTTT	CASSLAGVPAADTQYF
TRBV18	-	TRBD1	TRBJ1-3	TGTGCCAGCTCACCATTGGACAGGGCTGGAAACACCATATATTTT	CASSPLDRAGNTIYF
TRBV18	-	-	TRBJ1-1	TGTGCCAGCTCACGGAATGAGCGGGTAAGGGGGAACACTGAAGCTTTCTTT	CASSRNERVRGNTEAFF
TRBV7-9	few	TRBD1	TRBJ1-4	TGTGCCAGCAGCTCTAGGACAGGTGCTGAAAAACTGTTTTTT	CASSSRTGAEKLFF
TRBV14	-	-	TRBJ2-5	TGTGCCAGCAGCCAAGGGTCACAAGAGGCCCAGTACTTC	CASSQGSQEAQYF
TRBV27	-	-	TRBJ2-7	TGTGCCAGCAGTTTACGAGGGGGTGAGTGGTACGAGCAGTACTTC	CASSLRGGEWYEQYF
TRBV15	once	-	TRBJ1-2	TGTGCCACCAGCTCAAAGGGGGGGCGAGTCTATGGCTACACCTTC	CATSSKGGRVYGYTF
TRBV2	-	TRBD1	TRBJ1-5	TGTGCCAGCAGGGGCCTGACAGGGAATAGCAATCAGCCCCAGCATTTT	CASRGLTGNSNQPQHF
TRBV6-5	-	-	TRBJ2-7	TGTGCCAGCAGTTACTCCCCGGAGGGGCCGAGCGAGCAGTACTTC	CASSYSPEGPSEQYF
TRBV7-8	once	TRBD1	TRBJ1-1	TGTGCCAGCAGCCCAGCACCGGGACAGGGCGATGGCACTGAAGCTTTCTTT	CASSPAPGQGDGTEAFF
TRBV5-6	-	TRBD1	TRBJ2-7	TGTGCCAGCAGACGACAGGGGGGAGCCTACGAGCAGTACTTC	CASRRQGGAYEQYF